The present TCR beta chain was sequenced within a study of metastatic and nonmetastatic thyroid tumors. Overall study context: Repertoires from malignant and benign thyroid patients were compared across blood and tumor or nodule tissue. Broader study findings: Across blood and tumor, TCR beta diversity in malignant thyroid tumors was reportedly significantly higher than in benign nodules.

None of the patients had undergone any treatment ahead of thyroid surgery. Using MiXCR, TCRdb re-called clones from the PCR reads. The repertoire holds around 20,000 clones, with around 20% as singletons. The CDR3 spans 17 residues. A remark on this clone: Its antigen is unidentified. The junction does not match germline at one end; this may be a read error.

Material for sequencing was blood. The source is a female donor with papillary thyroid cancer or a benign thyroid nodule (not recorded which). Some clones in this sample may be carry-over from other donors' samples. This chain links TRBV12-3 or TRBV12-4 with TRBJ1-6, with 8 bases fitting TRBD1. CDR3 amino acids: CDSSSSLQGARNSPIHF. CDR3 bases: TGTGACAGCAGTTCCTCCCTCCAGGGGGCTCGAAATTCACCCATACACTTT.